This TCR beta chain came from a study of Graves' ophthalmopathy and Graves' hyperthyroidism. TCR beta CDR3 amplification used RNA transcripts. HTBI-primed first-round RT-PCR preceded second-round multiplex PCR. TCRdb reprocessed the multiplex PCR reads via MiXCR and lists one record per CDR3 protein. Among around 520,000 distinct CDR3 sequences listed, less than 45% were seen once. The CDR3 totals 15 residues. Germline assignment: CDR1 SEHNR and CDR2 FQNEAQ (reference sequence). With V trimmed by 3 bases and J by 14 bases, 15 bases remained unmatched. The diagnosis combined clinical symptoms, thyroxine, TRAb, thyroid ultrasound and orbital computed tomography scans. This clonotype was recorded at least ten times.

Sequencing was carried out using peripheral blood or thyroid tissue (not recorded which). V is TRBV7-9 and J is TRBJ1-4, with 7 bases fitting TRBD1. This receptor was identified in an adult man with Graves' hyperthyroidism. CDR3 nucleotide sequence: TGTGCCAGCAGCTTCGGTGACAGGGAGTATGAAAGGCTGTTTTTT. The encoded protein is CASSFGDREYERLFF.